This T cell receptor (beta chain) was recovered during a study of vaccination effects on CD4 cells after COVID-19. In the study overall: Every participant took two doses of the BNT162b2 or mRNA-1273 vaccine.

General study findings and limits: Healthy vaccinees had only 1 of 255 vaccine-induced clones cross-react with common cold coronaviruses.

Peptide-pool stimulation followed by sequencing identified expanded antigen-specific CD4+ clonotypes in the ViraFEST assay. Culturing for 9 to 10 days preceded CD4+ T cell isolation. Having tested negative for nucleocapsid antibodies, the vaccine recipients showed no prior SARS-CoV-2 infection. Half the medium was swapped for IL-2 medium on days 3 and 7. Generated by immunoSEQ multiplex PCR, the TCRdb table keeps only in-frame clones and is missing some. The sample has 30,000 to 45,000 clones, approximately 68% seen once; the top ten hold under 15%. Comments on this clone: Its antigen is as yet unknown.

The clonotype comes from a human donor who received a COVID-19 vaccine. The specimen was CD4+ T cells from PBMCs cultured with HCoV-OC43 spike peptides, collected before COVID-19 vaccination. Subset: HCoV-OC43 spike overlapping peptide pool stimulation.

The CDR3 reads CAISPGQGAYEQYF. The CDR3 nucleotides read TGTGCCATCAGCCCTGGACAGGGGGCCTACGAGCAGTACTTC. This rearrangement joins TRBV10-3 to TRBJ2-7; the match to TRBD1 covers 10 bases. The J segment lost 2 bases and the V segment lost 6 bases, leaving 4 bases of the junction unmatched. Germline CDR1 is ENHRY and CDR2 is SYGVKD. The CDR3 has 14 residues.